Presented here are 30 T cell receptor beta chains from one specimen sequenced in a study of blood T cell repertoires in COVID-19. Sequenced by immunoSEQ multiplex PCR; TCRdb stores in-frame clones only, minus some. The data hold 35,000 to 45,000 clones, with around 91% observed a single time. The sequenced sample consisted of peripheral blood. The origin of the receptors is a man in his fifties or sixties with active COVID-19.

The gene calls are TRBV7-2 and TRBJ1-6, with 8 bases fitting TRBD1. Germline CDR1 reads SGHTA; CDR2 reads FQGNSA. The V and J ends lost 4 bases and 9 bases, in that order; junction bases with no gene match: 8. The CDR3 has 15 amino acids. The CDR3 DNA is TGTGCCAGCAGCTCCAAGGCAGGGGGCATTTCACCCCTCCACTTT. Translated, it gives CASSSKAGGISPLHF.

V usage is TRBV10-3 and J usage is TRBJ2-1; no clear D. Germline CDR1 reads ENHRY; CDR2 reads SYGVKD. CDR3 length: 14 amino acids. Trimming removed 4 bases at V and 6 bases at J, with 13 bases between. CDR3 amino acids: CAISATERGNEQFF. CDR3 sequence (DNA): TGTGCCATCAGTGCCACCGAGCGCGGCAATGAGCAGTTCTTC.

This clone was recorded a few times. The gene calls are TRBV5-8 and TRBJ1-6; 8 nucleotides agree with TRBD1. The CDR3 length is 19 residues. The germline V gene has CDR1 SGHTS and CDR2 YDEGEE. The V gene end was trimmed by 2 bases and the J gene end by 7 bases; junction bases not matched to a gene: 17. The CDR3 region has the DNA TGTGCCAGCAGCTTCACTCCGGGGACAGGAGCTTCGTTAAATTCACCCCTCCACTTT. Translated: CASSFTPGTGASLNSPLHF.

The CDR3 nucleotides are TGTGCCAGCAGGTTTCAGGGGGCGGACACTGAAGCTTTCTTT. It is translated as CASRFQGADTEAFF. The rearrangement links TRBV2 to TRBJ1-1, with TRBD1 matching over 8 bases. The length of the CDR3 is 14 residues. Germline assignment: CDR1 SNHLY and CDR2 FYNNEI. The trim removed 6 bases at V and 3 bases at J, leaving 6 bases unmatched.

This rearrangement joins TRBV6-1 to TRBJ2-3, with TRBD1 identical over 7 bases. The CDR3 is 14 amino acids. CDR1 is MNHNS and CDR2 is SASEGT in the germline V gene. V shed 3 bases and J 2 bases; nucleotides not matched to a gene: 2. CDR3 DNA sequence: TGTGCCAGCAGTGACGGACAGGACACAGATACGCAGTATTTT. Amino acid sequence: CASSDGQDTDTQYF.

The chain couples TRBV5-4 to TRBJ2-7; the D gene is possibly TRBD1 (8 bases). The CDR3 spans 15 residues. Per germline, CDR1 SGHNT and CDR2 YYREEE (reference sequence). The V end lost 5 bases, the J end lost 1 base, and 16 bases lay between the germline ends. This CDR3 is CASRITGGGSYEQYF. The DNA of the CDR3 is TGTGCCAGCAGAATTACAGGGGGAGGGTCCTACGAGCAGTACTTC.

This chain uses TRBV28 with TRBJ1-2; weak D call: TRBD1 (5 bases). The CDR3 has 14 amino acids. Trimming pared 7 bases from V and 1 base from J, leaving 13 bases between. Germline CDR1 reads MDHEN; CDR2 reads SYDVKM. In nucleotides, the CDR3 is TGTGCCAGCATCGATTCGGGGGGTAACTATGGCTACACCTTC. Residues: CASIDSGGNYGYTF.

CDR3 DNA: TGTGCCTGGATCGGACAGGGATCTGGCTATGGCTACACCTTC. Protein sequence: CAWIGQGSGYGYTF. J is TRBJ1-2 and V is TRBV30, with 8 bases that match TRBD1. The V and J ends lost 4 bases and 4 bases, in that order; junction bases with no gene match: 8. The germline V gene encodes CDR1 GTSNPN and CDR2 SVGIG (reference sequence). The CDR3 totals 14 residues.

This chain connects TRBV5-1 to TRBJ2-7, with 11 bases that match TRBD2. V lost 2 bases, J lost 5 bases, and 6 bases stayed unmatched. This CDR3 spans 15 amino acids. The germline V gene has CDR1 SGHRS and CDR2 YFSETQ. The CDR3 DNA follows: TGCGCCAGCAGCTTCACTAGCGGGAGTCAACACGAGCAGTACTTC. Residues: CASSFTSGSQHEQYF.

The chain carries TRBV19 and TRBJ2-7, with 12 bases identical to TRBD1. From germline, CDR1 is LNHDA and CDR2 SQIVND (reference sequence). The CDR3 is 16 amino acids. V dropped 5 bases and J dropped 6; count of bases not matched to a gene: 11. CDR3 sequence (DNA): TGTGCCAGTAGTCTACAAGCCGGGACAGGGGGCGGCGAGCAGTACTTC. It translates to CASSLQAGTGGGEQYF.

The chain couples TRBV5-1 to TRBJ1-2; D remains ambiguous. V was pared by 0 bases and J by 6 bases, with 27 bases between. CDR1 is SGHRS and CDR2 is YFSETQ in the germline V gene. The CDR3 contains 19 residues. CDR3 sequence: CASSLEWGATVSQVDGYTF. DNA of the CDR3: TGCGCCAGCAGCTTGGAATGGGGAGCCACAGTTTCGCAAGTCGATGGCTACACCTTC.

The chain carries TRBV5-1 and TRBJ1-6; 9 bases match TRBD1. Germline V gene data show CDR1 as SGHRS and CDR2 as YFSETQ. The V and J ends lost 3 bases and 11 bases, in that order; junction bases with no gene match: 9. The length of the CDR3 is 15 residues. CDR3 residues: CASSSRTGEGTPLHF. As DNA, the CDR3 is TGCGCCAGCAGCTCCCGGACAGGGGAAGGGACACCCCTCCACTTT.

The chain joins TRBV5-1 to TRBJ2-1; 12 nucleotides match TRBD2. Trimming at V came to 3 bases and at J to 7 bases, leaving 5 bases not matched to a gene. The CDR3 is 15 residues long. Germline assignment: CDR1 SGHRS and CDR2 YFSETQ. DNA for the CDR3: TGCGCCAGCAGCTCTGCTAGCGGGAGGGAAAATGAGCAGTTCTTC. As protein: CASSSASGRENEQFF.

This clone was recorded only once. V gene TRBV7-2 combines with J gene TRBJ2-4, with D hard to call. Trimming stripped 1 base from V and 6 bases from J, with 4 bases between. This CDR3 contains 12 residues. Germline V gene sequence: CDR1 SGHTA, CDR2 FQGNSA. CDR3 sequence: CASSLDLNIQYF. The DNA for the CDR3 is TGTGCCAGCAGCTTAGATCTAAACATTCAGTACTTC.

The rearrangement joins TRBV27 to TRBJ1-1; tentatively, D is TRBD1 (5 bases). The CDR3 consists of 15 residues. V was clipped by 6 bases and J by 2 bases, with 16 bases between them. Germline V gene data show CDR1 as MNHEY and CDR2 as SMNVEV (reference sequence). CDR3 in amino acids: CASSAYNTGNTEAFF. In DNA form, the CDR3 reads TGTGCCAGCAGCGCGTATAATACAGGAAACACTGAAGCTTTCTTT.

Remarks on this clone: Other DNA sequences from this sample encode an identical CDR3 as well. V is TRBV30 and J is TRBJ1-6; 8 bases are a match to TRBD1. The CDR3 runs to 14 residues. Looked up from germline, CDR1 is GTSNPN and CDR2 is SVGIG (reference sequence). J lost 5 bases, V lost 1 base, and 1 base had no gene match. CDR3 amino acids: CAWSAGQDNSPLHF. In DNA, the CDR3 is TGTGCCTGGAGTGCGGGACAGGATAATTCACCCCTCCACTTT.

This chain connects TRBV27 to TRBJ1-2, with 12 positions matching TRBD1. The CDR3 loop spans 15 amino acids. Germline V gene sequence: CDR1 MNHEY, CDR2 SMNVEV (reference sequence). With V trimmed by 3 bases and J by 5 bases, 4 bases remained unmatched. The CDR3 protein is CASSLGQGALYGYTF. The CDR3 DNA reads TGTGCCAGCAGTTTGGGACAGGGGGCCCTATATGGCTACACCTTC.

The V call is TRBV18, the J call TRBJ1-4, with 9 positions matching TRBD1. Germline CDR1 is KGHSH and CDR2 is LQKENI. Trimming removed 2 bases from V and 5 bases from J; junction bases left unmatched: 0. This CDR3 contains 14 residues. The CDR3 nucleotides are TGTGCCAGCTCACCAGGGACAGGGAATGAAAAACTGTTTTTT. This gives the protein CASSPGTGNEKLFF.

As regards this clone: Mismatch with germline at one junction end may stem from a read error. The CDR3 is CASSLGVAYTGELFF. CDR3 sequence (DNA): TGTGCTAGCAGCTTAGGGGTAGCGTACACCGGGGAGCTGTTTTTT. This chain links TRBV7-7 with TRBJ2-2; D is tentatively TRBD1 or TRBD2 (5 bases each). Germline V gene data show CDR1 as SSHAT and CDR2 as FNYEAQ (reference sequence). The CDR3 is 15 amino acids.

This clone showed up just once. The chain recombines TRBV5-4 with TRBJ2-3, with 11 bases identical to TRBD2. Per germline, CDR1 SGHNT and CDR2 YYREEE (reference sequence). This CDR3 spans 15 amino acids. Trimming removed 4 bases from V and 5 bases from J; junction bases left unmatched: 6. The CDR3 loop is CASSPLAGGEDTQYF. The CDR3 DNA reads TGTGCCAGCAGCCCATTAGCGGGAGGGGAAGATACGCAGTATTTT.

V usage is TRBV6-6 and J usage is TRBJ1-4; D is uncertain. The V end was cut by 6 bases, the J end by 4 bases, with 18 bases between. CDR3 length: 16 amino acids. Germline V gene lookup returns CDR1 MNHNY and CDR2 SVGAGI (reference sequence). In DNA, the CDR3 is TGTGCCAGCAGCCGGAGGGAGGGTAACGGTAATGAAAAACTGTTTTTT. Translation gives CASSRREGNGNEKLFF.

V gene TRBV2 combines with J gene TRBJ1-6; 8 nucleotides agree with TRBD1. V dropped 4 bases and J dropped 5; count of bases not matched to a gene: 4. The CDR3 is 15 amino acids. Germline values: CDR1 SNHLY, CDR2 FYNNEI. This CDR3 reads CASSAGQANNSPLHF. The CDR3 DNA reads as TGTGCCAGCAGTGCGGGACAGGCAAATAATTCACCCCTCCACTTT.

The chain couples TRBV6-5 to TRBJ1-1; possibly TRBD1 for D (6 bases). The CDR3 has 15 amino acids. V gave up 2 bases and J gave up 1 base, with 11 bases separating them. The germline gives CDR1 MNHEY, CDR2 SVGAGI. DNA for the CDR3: TGTGCCAGCAGTTACGGGGGCTGGGGGAACACTGAAGCTTTCTTT. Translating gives CASSYGGWGNTEAFF.

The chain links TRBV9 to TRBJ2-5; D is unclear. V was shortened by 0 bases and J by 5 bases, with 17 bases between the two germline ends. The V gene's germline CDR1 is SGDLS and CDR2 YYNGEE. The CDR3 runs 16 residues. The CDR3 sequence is CASSVGPLVSEETQYF. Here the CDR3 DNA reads TGTGCCAGCAGCGTAGGCCCTCTGGTGAGTGAGGAGACCCAGTACTTC.

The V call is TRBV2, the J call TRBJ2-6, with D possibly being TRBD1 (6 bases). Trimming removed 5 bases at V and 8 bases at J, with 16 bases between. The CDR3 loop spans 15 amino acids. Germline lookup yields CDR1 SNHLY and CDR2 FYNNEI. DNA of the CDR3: TGTGCCAGCAGTCCACAGGGTCGGGCGTCCAACGTCCTGACTTTC. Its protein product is CASSPQGRASNVLTF.

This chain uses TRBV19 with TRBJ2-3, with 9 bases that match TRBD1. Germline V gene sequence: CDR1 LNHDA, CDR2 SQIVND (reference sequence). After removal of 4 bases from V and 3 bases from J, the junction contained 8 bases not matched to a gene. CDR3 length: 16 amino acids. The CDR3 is CASSTPLGQGTDTQYF. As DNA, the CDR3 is TGTGCCAGTAGTACCCCCCTGGGACAGGGTACAGATACGCAGTATTTT. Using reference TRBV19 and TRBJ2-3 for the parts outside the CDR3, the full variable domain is DGGITQSPKYLFRKEGQNVTLSCEQNLNHDAMYWYRQDPGQGLRLIYYSQIVNDFQKGDIAEGYSVSREKKESFPLTVTSAQKNPTAFYLCASSTPLGQGTDTQYFGPGTRLTVL.

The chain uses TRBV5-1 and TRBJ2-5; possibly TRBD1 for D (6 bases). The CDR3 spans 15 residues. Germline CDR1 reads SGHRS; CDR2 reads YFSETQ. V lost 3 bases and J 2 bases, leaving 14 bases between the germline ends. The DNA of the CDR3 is TGCGCCAGCAGCTCACGTGGCACAGGGCAAGAGACCCAGTACTTC. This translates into CASSSRGTGQETQYF.

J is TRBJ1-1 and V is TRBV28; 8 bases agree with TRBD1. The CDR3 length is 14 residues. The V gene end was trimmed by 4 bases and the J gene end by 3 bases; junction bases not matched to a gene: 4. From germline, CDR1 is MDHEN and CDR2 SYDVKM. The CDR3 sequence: CASSSRGLDTEAFF. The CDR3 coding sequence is TGTGCCAGCAGTTCCAGGGGGCTGGACACTGAAGCTTTCTTT.

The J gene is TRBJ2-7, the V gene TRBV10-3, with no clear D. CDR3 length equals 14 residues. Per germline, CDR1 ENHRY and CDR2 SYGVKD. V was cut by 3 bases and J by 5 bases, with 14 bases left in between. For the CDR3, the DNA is TGTGCCATCAGTGAAGGTCCCGCCCGGGACGAGCAGTACTTC. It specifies CAISEGPARDEQYF.

The DNA of the CDR3 is TGTGCCAGCACCCTCGGAGGCCGTCCGGAGGAGCAGTACTTC. Translating gives CASTLGGRPEEQYF. The chain has TRBV28 and TRBJ2-7, with TRBD2 as a possible D gene (5 bases). The CDR3 extends over 14 amino acids. The ends were cut back, 7 bases at V and 7 bases at J, with 20 bases in the middle. Germline CDR1 reads MDHEN; CDR2 reads SYDVKM.